This T cell receptor beta chain was captured in a study of blood T cell repertoires in COVID-19 (dated by TCRdb to about 2020). Turning to the overall study: Collaborator samples came from the United States, Italy and Spain and covered acute and convalescent phases of COVID-19. The samples were drawn from the first 160 participants of the ongoing ImmuneRACE study and from 1,254 subjects provided by 6 global collaborators. Where HLA class I and class II types were available, the types were taken from metadata supplied by the sample provider, not from assay-based typing. The repertoires were released in a freely available public database meant as a resource for research on the immune response to SARS-CoV-2. The dataset comprised deeply sampled blood TCRbeta repertoires from subjects exposed to, actively infected with, or recovered from COVID-19. Nearly every sample came with metadata listing a de-identified subject ID, COVID-19 status, age in years and sex. The material from the prospective study consisted of cDNA or gDNA derived from T cells, B-cell-depleted T cells, or PBMCs. What the study reported, not specific to this receptor: The amount of clinical and demographic metadata varied by source and participant and was provided uncurated.

TCRbeta CDR3 regions were amplified from genomic DNA by means of the immunoSEQ Assay, a bias-controlled multiplex PCR. Per the authors' processing: The number of nucleated cells in each sample was estimated from the amplification of reference gene primers within the assay. Sequence reads were collapsed and filtered to measure the absolute abundance of every unique TCRbeta CDR3 rearrangement. For each sample, productive Simpson clonality was calculated as the square root of Simpson's diversity index across productive rearrangements. TCRdb carries this immuneACCESS record with in-frame sequences only. Its versions omit some clonotypes, under half of them owing to an unresolved V gene in the studies checked, with the rest unexplained. The V and J calls and clone size are taken from that table; D and trimming were inferred from the DNA. For this sample there are hundreds of thousands of clones; about 88% appear just once. The ten largest clonotypes hold more than 0.9% of the sample.

The CDR3 contains 16 residues, cysteine and phenylalanine counted. The only DNA kept is the CDR3, 48 bases in frame from the first base. CDR1 and CDR2 were assigned from the germline V gene (reference sequence) as LGHDT and YNNKEL. Here V drops 6 bases and J drops 6 bases, and the junction holds 5 bases not matched to any gene. Participants in the prospective study were aged roughly 18 to 95 years, lived in 20 to 30 United States geographic areas, and enrolled through a virtual design. Cohort assignment in the prospective study relied on participant-reported clinical history from a screening survey and a study questionnaire. Recovered participants in ImmuneRACE Cohort 3 were defined by two consecutive negative NP/OP PCR tests, clearance by a healthcare professional, or resolution of symptoms. Each participant in the prospective study had whole blood, serum and a nasopharyngeal or oropharyngeal swab collected by mobile phlebotomists. Additional blood draws and questionnaires over an approximately two-month period could optionally be provided by prospective study participants. Prospective study blood samples were shipped either frozen or at room temperature before DNA extraction.

About this clone: Its specific antigen is unknown. There are no base qualities to consult, and no much larger clone falls within one base.

Sample: PBMCs or T cells enriched from blood (not recorded which). This chain joins TRBV3-1 (or the pseudogene TRBV3-2) to TRBJ2-2; TRBD2 aligns with 15 central bases. This TCR came from a woman in her 30s who had recovered from COVID-19. The CDR3 sequence is CASRRTSGGAAGELFF. The DNA is as follows: TGTGCCAGCAGACGGACTAGCGGGGGGGCAGCCGGGGAGCTGTTTTTT.